Each of the 12 T cell receptor beta chains below was sequenced from the same sample in a study of T cells expressing NK-cell markers. Following a re-call of the 5' RACE reads, TCRdb has one entry per CDR3 protein and lacks DNA. The repertoire table contains approximately 550,000 distinct CDR3 sequences. The sequenced material came from blood T cells: a sorted CD56 or NKG2C T cell subset, CD4+ or CD8+ T cells, or bulk PBMC T cells (not recorded which). These receptors were obtained from a man younger than 30 in good health.

This chain connects TRBV4-1 to TRBJ1-5; TCRdb's D call of TRBD1 is untestable without DNA. The CDR3 spans 15 residues. Germline values: CDR1 MGHRA, CDR2 YSYEKL. CDR3: CASSQDRDSFQPQHF.

CDR3 in amino acids: CAISSIQSSGRSDEQFF. The chain combines TRBV10-3 with TRBJ2-1; the TRBD2 assignment by TCRdb is unverifiable without DNA. This CDR3 has 17 residues. Per germline, CDR1 ENHRY and CDR2 SYGVKD.

The chain uses TRBV20-1 and TRBJ2-3; absent DNA, TCRdb's TRBD1 call cannot be checked. The V gene's germline CDR1 is DFQATT and CDR2 SNEGSKA (reference sequence). This CDR3 has 16 residues. The CDR3: CSAITRTGDNTDTQYF.

The genes are TRBV4-3 and TRBJ2-7; TCRdb's assignment of TRBD2 cannot be checked, as there is no DNA. The CDR3 contains 16 residues. Germline loops: CDR1 LGHNA, CDR2 YSLEER. CDR3 region: CASSRSGASGLDEQYF.

The CDR3 spells CSAAPFTEAFF. The chain joins TRBV20-1 to TRBJ1-1; with no DNA, the TCRdb D assignment of TRBD1 cannot be verified. CDR3 length equals 11 residues. Looked up from germline, CDR1 is DFQATT and CDR2 is SNEGSKA (reference sequence).

J is TRBJ1-1 and V is TRBV25-1. The CDR3 runs 12 residues. Looked up from germline, CDR1 is MGHDK and CDR2 is SYGVNS. CDR3 protein: CASSDDTTEAFF.

The chain joins TRBV5-1 to TRBJ2-1. This CDR3 region has 11 residues. From germline, CDR1 is SGHRS and CDR2 YFSETQ. CDR3 residues: CASSLGMEQFF.

This chain joins TRBV27 and TRBJ1-1. Germline CDR1 and CDR2: MNHEY and SMNVEV (reference sequence). The CDR3 runs 14 residues. CDR3 sequence: CASSSGSTHTEAFF.

This sequence joins TRBV7-9 and TRBJ2-5; the TCRdb call, TRBD1, lacks DNA for checking. The CDR3 is made up of 15 amino acids. CDR1 SEHNR and CDR2 FQNEAQ come from the germline V gene (reference sequence). The chain's CDR3 is CASSLGRQGRETQYF.

J is TRBJ1-1 and V is TRBV6-5. Germline V lookup: CDR1 MNHEY, CDR2 SVGAGI. This CDR3 has 14 residues. CDR3 loop: CASSYSTIDTEAFF.

This chain uses TRBV3-1 with TRBJ2-7. Per germline, CDR1 LGHDT and CDR2 YNNKEL (reference sequence). The CDR3 has 13 residues. The CDR3 loop reads CASSQFPMAEQYF.

The chain's CDR3 is CASRLQGVSSNEQFF. The chain couples TRBV12-3 or TRBV12-4 to TRBJ2-1; without DNA, the TCRdb call of TRBD1 cannot be checked. The CDR3 totals 15 residues.